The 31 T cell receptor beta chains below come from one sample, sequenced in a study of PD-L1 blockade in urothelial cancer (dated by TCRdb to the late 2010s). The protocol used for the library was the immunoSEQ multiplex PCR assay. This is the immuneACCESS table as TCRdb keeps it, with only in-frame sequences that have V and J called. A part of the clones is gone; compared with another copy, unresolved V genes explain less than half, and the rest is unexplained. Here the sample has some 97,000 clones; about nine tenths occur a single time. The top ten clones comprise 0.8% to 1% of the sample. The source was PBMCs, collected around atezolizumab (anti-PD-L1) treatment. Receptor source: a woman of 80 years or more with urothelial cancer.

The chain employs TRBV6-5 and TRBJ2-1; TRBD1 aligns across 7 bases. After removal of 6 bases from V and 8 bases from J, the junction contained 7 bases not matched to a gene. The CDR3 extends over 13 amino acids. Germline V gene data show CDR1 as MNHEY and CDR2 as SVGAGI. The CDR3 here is CASSPTGLDEQFF. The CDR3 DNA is TGTGCCAGCAGCCCGACAGGGCTCGATGAGCAGTTCTTC.

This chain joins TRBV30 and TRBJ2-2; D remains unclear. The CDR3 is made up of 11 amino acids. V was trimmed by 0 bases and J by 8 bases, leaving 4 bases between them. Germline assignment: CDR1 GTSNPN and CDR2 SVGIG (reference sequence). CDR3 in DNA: TGTGCCTGGAGTGTACAGGGGGAGCTGTTTTTT. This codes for CAWSVQGELFF.

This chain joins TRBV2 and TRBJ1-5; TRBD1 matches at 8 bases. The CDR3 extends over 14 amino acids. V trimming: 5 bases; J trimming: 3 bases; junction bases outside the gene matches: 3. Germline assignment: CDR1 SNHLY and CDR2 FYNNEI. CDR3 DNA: TGTGCCAGCAGTTCGCAGGGGGCCAATCAGCCCCAGCATTTT. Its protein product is CASSSQGANQPQHF.

CDR3 region: CASSNLQETQYF. In nucleotides, the CDR3 is TGCGCCAGCAGCAATCTGCAAGAGACCCAGTACTTC. The rearrangement uses TRBV5-1 and TRBJ2-5, with no clear D. V was trimmed by 4 bases and J by 2 bases, leaving 6 bases between them. CDR3 length equals 12 residues. CDR1 and CDR2 (germline): SGHRS, YFSETQ.

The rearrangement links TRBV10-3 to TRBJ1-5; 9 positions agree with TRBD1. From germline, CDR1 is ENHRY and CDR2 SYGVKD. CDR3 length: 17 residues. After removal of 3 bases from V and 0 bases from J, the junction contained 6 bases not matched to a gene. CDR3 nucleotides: TGTGCCATCAGTGACCAACCGGGACAGGGTAGCAATCAGCCCCAGCATTTT. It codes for CAISDQPGQGSNQPQHF.

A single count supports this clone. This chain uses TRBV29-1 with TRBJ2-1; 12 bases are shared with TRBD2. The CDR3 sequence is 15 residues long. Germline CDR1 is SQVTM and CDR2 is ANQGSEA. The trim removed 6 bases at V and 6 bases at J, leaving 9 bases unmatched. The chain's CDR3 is CSVGFGTSGLNEQFF. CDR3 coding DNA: TGCAGCGTGGGGTTTGGGACTAGCGGGCTCAATGAGCAGTTCTTC.

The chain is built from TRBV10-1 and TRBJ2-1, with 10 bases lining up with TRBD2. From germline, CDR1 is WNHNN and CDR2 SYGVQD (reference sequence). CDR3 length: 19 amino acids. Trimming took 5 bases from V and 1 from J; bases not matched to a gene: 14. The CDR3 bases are TGCGCCAGCAGTCCGGACAGGCTTGGAGCGGGAGGGTCCTACAATGAGCAGTTCTTC. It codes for CASSPDRLGAGGSYNEQFF.

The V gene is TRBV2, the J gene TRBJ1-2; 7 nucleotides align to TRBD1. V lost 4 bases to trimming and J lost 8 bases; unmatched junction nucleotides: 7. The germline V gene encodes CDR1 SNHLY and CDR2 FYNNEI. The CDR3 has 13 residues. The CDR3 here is CASSGQGGLGYTF. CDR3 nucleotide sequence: TGTGCCAGCAGTGGACAGGGTGGATTGGGCTACACCTTC.

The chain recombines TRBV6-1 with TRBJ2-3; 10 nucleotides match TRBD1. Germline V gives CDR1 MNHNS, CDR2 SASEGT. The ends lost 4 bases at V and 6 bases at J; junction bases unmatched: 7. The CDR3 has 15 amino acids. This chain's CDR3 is CASSGRQGAGDTQYF. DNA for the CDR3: TGTGCCAGCAGTGGTCGACAGGGGGCAGGCGATACGCAGTATTTT.

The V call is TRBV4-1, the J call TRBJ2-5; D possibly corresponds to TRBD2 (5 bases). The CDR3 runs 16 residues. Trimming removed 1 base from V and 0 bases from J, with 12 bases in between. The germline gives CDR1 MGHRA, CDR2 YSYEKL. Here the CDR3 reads CASSQGRGTNQETQYF. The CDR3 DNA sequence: TGCGCCAGCAGCCAAGGTCGGGGAACAAACCAAGAGACCCAGTACTTC.

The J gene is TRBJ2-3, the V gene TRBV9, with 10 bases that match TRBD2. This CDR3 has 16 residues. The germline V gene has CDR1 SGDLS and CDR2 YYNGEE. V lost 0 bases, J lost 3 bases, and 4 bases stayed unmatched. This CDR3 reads CASSVAPSGGTDTQYF. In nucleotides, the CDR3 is TGTGCCAGCAGCGTAGCCCCTAGCGGGGGAACAGATACGCAGTATTTT. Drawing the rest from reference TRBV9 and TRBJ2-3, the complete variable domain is DSGVTQTPKHLITATGQRVTLRCSPRSGDLSVYWYQQSLDQGLQFLIQYYNGEERAKGNILERFSAQQFPDLHSELNLSSLELGDSALYFCASSVAPSGGTDTQYFGPGTRLTVL.

The CDR3 spells CASSLRSSYYEQYF. For the CDR3, the DNA is TGTGCCAGCAGCTTAAGGAGCAGCTACTACGAGCAGTACTTC. V and J are TRBV7-9 and TRBJ2-7; no clear D. Germline assignment: CDR1 SEHNR and CDR2 FQNEAQ (reference sequence). V lost 2 bases and J 3 bases, leaving 11 bases between the germline ends. The CDR3 has 14 residues.

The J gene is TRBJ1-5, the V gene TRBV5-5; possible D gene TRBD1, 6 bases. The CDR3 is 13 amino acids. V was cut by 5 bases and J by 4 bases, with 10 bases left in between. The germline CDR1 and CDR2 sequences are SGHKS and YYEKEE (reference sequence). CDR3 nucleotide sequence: TGTGCCAGCAGTACTCAGGGGAATCAGCCCCAGCATTTT. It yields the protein CASSTQGNQPQHF.

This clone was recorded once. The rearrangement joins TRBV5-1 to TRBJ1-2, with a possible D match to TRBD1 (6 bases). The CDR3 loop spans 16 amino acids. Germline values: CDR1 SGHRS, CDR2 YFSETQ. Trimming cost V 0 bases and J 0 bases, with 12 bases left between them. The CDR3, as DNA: TGCGCCAGCAGCTTGGACAGGGCCGGAGCTAACTATGGCTACACCTTC. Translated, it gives CASSLDRAGANYGYTF.

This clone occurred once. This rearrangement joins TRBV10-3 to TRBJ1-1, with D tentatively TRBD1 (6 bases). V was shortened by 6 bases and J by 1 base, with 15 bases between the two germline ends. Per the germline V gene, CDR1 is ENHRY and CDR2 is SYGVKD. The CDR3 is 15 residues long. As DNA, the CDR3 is TGTGCCATCAGGGAGGAAGGGGGATGGAACACTGAAGCTTTCTTT. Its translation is CAIREEGGWNTEAFF.

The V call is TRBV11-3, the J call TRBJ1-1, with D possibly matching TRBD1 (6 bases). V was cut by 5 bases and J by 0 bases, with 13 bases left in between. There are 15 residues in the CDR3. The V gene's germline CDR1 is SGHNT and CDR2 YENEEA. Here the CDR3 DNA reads TGTGCCAGCAGCAGGGGGGCGGGAGTGAACACTGAAGCTTTCTTT. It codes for CASSRGAGVNTEAFF.

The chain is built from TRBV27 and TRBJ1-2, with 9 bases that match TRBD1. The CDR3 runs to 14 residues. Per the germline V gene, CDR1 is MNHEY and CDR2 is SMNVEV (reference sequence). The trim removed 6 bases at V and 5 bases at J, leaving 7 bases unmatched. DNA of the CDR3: TGTGCCAGCAGGGGGACAGGGAATGCTTATGGCTACACCTTC. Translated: CASRGTGNAYGYTF.

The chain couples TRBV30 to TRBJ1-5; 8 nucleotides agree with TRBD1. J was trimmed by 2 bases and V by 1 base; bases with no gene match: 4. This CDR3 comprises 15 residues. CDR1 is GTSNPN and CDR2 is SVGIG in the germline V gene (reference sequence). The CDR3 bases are TGTGCCTGGAGTGGAGGACAGGGCGGCAATCAGCCCCAGCATTTT. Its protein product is CAWSGGQGGNQPQHF.

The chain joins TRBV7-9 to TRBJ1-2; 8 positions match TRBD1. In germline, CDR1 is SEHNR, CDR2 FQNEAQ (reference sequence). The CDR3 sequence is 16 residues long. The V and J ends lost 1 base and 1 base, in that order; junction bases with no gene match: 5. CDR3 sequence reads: CASSLERTGSNYGYTF. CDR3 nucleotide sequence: TGTGCCAGCAGCTTAGAGAGGACAGGGAGTAACTATGGCTACACCTTC.

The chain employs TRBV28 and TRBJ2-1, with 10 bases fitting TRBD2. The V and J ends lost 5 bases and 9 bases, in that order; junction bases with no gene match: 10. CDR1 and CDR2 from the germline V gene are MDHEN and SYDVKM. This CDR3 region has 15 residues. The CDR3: CASSPPSGSFSEQFF. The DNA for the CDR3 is TGTGCCAGCAGTCCCCCTAGCGGGAGTTTCAGTGAGCAGTTCTTC.

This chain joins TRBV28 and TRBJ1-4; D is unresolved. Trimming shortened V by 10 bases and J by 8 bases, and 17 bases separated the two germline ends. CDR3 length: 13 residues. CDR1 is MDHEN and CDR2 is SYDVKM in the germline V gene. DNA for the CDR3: TGTGCCACTTCCGCTTCTCCGGGGGAAAAACTGTTTTTT. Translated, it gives CATSASPGEKLFF. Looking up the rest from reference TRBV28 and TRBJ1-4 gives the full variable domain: DVKVTQSSRYLVKRTGEKVFLECVQDMDHENMFWYRQDPGLGLRLIYFSYDVKMKEKGDIPEGYSVSREKKERFSLILESASTNQTSMYLCATSASPGEKLFFGSGTQLSVL.

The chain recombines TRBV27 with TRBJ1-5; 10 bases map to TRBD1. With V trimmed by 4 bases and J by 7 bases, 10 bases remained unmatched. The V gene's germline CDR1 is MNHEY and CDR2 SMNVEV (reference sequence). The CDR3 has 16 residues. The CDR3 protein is CASSSAGTGANQPQHF. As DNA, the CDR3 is TGTGCCAGCAGTTCAGCCGGGACAGGGGCCAACCAGCCCCAGCATTTT.

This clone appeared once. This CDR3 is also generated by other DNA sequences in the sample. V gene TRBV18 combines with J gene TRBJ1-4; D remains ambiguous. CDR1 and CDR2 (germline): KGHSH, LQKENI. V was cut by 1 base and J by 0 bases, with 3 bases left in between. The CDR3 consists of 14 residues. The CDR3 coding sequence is TGTGCCAGCTCACCACGAGCAACTAATGAAAAACTGTTTTTT. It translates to CASSPRATNEKLFF.

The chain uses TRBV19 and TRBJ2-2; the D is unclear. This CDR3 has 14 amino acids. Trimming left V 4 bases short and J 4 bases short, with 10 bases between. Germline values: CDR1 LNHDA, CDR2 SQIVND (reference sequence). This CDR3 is CASSTRVLTGELFF. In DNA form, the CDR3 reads TGTGCCAGTAGTACCCGGGTCCTCACCGGGGAGCTGTTTTTT.

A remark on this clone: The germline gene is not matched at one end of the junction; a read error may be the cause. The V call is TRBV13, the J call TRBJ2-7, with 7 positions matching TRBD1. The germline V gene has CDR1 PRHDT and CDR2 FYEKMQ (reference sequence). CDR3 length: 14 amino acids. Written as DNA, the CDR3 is TGTGCCAGCAGCTTTGAAGGGGGCTCCAACGAGCAGTACTTC. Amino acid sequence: CASSFEGGSNEQYF.

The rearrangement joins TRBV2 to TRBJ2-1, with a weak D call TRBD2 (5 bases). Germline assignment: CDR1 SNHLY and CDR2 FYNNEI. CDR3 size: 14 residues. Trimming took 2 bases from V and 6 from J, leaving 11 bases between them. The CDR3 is CASSENRGGNEQFF. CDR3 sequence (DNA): TGTGCCAGCAGTGAAAATCGGGGTGGCAATGAGCAGTTCTTC.

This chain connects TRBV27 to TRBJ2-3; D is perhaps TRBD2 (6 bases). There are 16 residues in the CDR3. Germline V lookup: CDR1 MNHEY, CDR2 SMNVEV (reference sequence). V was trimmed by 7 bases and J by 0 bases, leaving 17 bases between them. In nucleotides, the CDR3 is TGTGCCAGCACTACCCCTACGGGGACTAGCACAGATACGCAGTATTTT. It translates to CASTTPTGTSTDTQYF.

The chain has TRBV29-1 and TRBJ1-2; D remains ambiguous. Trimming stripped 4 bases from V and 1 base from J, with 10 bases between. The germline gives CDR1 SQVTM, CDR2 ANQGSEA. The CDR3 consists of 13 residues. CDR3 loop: CSVVLSYNYGYTF. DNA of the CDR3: TGCAGCGTTGTGCTTAGCTATAACTATGGCTACACCTTC. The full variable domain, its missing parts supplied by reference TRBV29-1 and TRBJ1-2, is SAVISQKPSRDICQRGTSLTIQCQVDSQVTMMFWYRQQPGQSLTLIATANQGSEATYESGFVIDKFPISRPNLTFSTLTVSNMSPEDSSIYLCSVVLSYNYGYTFGSGTRLTVV.

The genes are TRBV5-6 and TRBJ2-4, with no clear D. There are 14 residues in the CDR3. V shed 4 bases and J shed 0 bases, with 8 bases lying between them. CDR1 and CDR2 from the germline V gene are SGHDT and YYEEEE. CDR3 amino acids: CASSLTQAKNIQYF. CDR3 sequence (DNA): TGTGCCAGCAGCCTAACTCAAGCCAAAAACATTCAGTACTTC.

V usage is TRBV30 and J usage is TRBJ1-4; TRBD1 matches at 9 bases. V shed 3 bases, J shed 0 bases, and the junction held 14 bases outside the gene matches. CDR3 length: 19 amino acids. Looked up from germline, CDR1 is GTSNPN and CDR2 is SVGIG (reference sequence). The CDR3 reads CAWSPKDRGRVTTNEKLFF. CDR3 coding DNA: TGTGCCTGGAGCCCCAAGGACAGGGGCCGAGTTACAACTAATGAAAAACTGTTTTTT.

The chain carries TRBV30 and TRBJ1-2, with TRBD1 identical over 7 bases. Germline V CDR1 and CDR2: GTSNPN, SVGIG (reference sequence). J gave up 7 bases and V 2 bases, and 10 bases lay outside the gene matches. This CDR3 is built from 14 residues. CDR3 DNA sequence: TGTGCCTGGAGTAGACAGGGTGTTGTATCTGGCTACACCTTC. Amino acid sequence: CAWSRQGVVSGYTF.